The rows below give T cell receptor beta chains drawn from one sample of a study of blood T cell repertoires in COVID-19. Measured with immunoSEQ multiplex PCR; TCRdb has only the in-frame clones, and not every one. The repertoire includes around 60,000 clones, around four fifths of them detected once, and under 35% sits in the top ten. Sequencing was carried out using peripheral blood. The receptors were gathered from a human donor in a cohort sampled during active COVID-19. CDR3s include the opening cysteine and the closing phenylalanine or tryptophan.

CDR3,J,V
CASSIAGEQYF,TRBJ2-7,TRBV19
CAWTGNFNYGYTF,TRBJ1-2,TRBV30
CASSPGGQQETQYF,TRBJ2-5,TRBV7-2
CASSRWNTEAFF,TRBJ1-1,TRBV27
CASSQGTYNEQFF,TRBJ2-1,TRBV14
CASSLKGGGSSYEQYF,TRBJ2-7,TRBV7-2
CASTPTGAYEQYF,TRBJ2-7,TRBV19
CASSQSSGYGYTF,TRBJ1-2,TRBV6-2/TRBV6-3
CSASLSLSYEQYF,TRBJ2-7,TRBV20-1
CASTARAGSQETQYF,TRBJ2-5,TRBV3-1/TRBV3-2
CASSVRDRVRYGYTF,TRBJ1-2,TRBV10-1
CASSTTDRAVKREQFF,TRBJ2-1,TRBV19
CASSLGRGLLGEQYF,TRBJ2-7,TRBV5-1
CASSLGGQWGYTF,TRBJ1-2,TRBV12-3/TRBV12-4
CAISTGAGGLSYEQYF,TRBJ2-7,TRBV10-3